This record concerns one TCR beta chain sequence. Its antigen is as yet unknown. The data were taken from a study of T cells after yellow fever vaccination. Study-wide results and caveats: Few clonotypes appeared in both CD4 and CD8 compartments. A weaker secondary response peaked on day 5, the primary on day 15.

A universal primer site and UMIs were added as TCR cDNA was made by 5'RACE template switching. From the 5' RACE reads, TCRdb called clonotypes with MiXCR, one entry per CDR3 protein. The sample consists of fewer than 350,000 distinct CDR3 sequences, 3.5% to 4.5% of them appearing once. Trimming took off 0 bases at V and 0 bases at J, with 9 bases between the two ends. The CDR3 totals 16 residues. CDR1 is MNHNS, CDR2 SASEGT, per germline. The rearrangement uses TRBV6-1 and TRBJ1-3, with D uncertain. This material consisted of PBMCs, taken 15 days after the yellow fever booster vaccination. This TCR derives from a man aged 18 to 30 who received the YFV17D yellow fever vaccine. The CDR3 nucleotides are TGTGCCAGCAGTGAAGCGGCGTTTTACTCTGGAAACACCATATATTTT. Encoded protein: CASSEAAFYSGNTIYF.